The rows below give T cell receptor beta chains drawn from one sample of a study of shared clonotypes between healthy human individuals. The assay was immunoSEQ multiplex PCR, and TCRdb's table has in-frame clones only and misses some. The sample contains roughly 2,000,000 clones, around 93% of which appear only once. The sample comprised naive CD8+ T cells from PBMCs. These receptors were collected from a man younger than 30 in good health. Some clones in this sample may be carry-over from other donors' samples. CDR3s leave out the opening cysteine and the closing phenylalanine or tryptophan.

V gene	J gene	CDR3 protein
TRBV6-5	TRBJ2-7	AIRLRDTAEQY
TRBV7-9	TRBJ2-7	ASSSPVSPFYEQY
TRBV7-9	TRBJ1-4	ASSSPTGGGEKLF
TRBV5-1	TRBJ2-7	ASSPGRRDARDEQY
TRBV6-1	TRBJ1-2	ATPNWGGLGYT
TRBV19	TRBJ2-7	ASNPGRGDREQY
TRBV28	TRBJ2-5	ASSPLVAGPQETQY
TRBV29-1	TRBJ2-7	SVVRGVDFYEQY
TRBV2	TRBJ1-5	ASRPVDSNQPQH
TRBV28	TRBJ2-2	ASSIQAGELF
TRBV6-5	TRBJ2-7	ASSWGFGDEQY
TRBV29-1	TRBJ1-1	SIDSFVTEAF
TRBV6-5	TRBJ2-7	ASSYQDGYEQY
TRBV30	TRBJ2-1	AWVSEWRGYNEQF
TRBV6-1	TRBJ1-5	ASSEWGAQPQH
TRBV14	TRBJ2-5	ASSQDGTDSSQETQY
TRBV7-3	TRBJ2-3	ASSRTRTDTQY
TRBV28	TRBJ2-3	ASSLRQLAGPTDTQY
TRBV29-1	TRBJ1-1	SVEEGLMGNF
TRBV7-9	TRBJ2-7	ASSPSGRTYEQY
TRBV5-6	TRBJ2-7	ASSLSSYEQY
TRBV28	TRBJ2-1	ASSSRQGAYNEQF
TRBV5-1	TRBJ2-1	ASSLAVLDRGFYNEQF
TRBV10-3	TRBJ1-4	AISDDRGRVQATNEKLF
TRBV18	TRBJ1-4	ASSLAPPWDESEKLF
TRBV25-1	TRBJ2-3	ASSAGPYTQY
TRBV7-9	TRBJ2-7	ASSLEGIENEQY
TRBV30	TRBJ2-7	AWSVASGSYEQY
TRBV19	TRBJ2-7	ASSIGLAVHEQY
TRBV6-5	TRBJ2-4	ASSDREVGDIQY
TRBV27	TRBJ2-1	ASSWTSGRVNEQF
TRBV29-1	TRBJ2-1	SVDASYNEQF
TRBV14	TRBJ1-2	ASSQGTVYGYT
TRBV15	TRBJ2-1	ATSSSGEIHNEQF
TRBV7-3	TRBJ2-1	ASSQDGWSYNEQF
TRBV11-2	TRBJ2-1	ASSSVRGREQF
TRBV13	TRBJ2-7	ASSLGQGAYEQY
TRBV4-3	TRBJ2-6	ASSQDTGAGANVLT
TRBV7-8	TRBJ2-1	ASSLFRGGPDNEQF
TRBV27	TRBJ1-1	ASSRGMGNTEAF
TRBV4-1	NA	ASSISGTDSYEQY
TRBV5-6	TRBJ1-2	ASSAVGAANYGYT
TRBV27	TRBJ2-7	ATRDRGNNEQY
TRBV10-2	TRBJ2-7	ASSEATLGGGYEQY
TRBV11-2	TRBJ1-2	ASEPGLGHYGYT
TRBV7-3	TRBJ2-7	ASSLGGEGEQY
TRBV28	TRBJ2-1	ASSSAFEGGPGNEQF